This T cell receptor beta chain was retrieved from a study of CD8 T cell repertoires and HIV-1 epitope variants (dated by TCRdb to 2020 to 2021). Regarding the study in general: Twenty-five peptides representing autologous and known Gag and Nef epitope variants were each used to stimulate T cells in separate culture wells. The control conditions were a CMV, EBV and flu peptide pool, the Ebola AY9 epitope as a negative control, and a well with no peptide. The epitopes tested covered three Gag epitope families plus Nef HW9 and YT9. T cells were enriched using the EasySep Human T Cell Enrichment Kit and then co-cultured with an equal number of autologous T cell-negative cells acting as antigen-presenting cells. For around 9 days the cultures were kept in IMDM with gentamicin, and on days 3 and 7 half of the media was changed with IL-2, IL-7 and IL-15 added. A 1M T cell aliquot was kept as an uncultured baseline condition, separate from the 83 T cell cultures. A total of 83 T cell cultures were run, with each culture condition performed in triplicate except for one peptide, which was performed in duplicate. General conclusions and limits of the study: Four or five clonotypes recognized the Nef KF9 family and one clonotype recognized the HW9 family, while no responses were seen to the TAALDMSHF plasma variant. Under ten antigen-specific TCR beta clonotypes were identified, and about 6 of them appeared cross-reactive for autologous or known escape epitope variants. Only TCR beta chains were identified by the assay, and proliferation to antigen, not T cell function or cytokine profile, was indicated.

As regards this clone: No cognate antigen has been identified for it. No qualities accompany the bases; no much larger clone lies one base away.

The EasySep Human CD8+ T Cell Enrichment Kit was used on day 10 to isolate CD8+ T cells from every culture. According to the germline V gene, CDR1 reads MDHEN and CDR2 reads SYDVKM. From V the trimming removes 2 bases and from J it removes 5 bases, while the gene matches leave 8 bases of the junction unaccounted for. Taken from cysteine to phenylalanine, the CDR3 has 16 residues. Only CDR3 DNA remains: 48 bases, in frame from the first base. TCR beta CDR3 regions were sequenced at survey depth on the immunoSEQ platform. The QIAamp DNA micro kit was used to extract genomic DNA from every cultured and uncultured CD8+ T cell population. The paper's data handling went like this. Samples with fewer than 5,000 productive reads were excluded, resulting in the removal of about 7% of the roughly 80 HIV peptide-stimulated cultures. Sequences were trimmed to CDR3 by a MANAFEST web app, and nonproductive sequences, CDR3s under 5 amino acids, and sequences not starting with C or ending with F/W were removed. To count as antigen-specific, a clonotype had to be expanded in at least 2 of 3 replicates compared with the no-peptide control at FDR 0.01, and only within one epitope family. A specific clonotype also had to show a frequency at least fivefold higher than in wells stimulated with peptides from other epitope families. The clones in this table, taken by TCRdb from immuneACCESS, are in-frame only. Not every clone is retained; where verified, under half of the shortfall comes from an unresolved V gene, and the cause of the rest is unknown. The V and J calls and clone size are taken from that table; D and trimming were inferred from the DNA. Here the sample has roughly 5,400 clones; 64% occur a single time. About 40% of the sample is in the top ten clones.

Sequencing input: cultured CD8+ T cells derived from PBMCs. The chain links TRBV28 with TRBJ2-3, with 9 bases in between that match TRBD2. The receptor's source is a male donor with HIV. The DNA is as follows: TGTGCCAGCAGTTTACGGCGGGAGGGCGTTATAGATACGCAGTATTTT. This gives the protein CASSLRREGVIDTQYF.